The rows below give T cell receptor beta chains drawn from one sample of a study of CD8 T cells in Susac syndrome. MiXCR, run by TCRdb on the immunoSEQ multiplex PCR reads, gives a single entry per CDR3 protein. The data hold 140,000 to 150,000 distinct CDR3 sequences, with roughly 95% observed a single time. Material for sequencing was CD4+ T cells from PBMCs. All receptors come from a human donor with multiple sclerosis. The CDR3 runs from the conserved cysteine through the conserved F or W. The D gene is left open where the match is weak. Clone sizes are given selectively: once, few, many, or a class where the clone is expanded.

D gene: NA
J gene: TRBJ1-5
V gene: TRBV9
clone size: NA
CDR3 DNA: TGTGCCAGCAGCGAGGGAGGAGTTAGCAATCAGCCCCAGCATTTT
CDR3 protein: CASSEGGVSNQPQHF

D gene: TRBD2
J gene: TRBJ2-7
V gene: TRBV7-9
clone size: NA
CDR3 DNA: TGTGCCAGCAGCTCGCCGGGACTAGCTAAATTGGGCGAGCAGTACTTC
CDR3 protein: CASSSPGLAKLGEQYF

D gene: NA
J gene: TRBJ2-7
V gene: TRBV7-9
clone size: NA
CDR3 DNA: TGTGCCAGCACCTCCACCGGGACCAACTACGAGCAGTACTTC
CDR3 protein: CASTSTGTNYEQYF

D gene: TRBD2
J gene: TRBJ2-1
V gene: TRBV5-5
clone size: once
CDR3 DNA: TGTGCCAGCAGCGCGGGACTAGCGGGGGGTATAGGTTCGGTTGATGAGCAGTTCTTC
CDR3 protein: CASSAGLAGGIGSVDEQFF

D gene: NA
J gene: TRBJ1-1
V gene: TRBV6-5
clone size: NA
CDR3 DNA: TGTGCCAGCACCCTGACAGGGAACACTGAAGCTTTCTTT
CDR3 protein: CASTLTGNTEAFF

D gene: NA
J gene: TRBJ2-5
V gene: TRBV28
clone size: NA
CDR3 DNA: TGTGCCAGCAGTTTTTGGAGGAGCGGAGAGACCCAGTACTTC
CDR3 protein: CASSFWRSGETQYF

D gene: NA
J gene: TRBJ1-3
V gene: TRBV9
clone size: NA
CDR3 DNA: TGTGCCAGCAGCGTAGGAGGTGGAAACACCATATATTTT
CDR3 protein: CASSVGGGNTIYF

D gene: NA
J gene: TRBJ2-7
V gene: TRBV28
clone size: NA
CDR3 DNA: TGTGCCAGCAGTTTTGTAGGGTCCCACGAGCAGTACTTC
CDR3 protein: CASSFVGSHEQYF

D gene: NA
J gene: TRBJ1-2
V gene: TRBV5-8
clone size: NA
CDR3 DNA: TGTGCCAGCGGGGGCTATGGCTACACCTTC
CDR3 protein: CASGGYGYTF

D gene: TRBD1
J gene: TRBJ2-7
V gene: TRBV4-1
clone size: once
CDR3 DNA: TGCGCCAGCAGCCAAGGACCCGGGACAGCGTCCTACGAGCAGTACTTC
CDR3 protein: CASSQGPGTASYEQYF

D gene: NA
J gene: TRBJ1-2
V gene: TRBV19
clone size: NA
CDR3 DNA: TGTGCCAGTAGCCCGAGTTCCGGGTTCGGGGATGGCTACACCTTC
CDR3 protein: CASSPSSGFGDGYTF

D gene: NA
J gene: TRBJ2-1
V gene: TRBV7-6
clone size: once
CDR3 DNA: TGTGCCAGCAGCTTAGGGGGGGCGGGTAGTGAGCAGTTCTTC
CDR3 protein: CASSLGGAGSEQFF

D gene: TRBD1
J gene: TRBJ1-2
V gene: TRBV18
clone size: NA
CDR3 DNA: TGTGCCAGCTCACCTGGACAGGGTTCGAGCGGCTACACCTTC
CDR3 protein: CASSPGQGSSGYTF

D gene: NA
J gene: TRBJ2-2
V gene: TRBV30
clone size: NA
CDR3 DNA: TGTGCCTGGAACTGGGATCCCAACACCGGGGAGCTGTTTTTT
CDR3 protein: CAWNWDPNTGELFF

D gene: TRBD1
J gene: TRBJ2-5
V gene: TRBV20-1
clone size: NA
CDR3 DNA: TGCAGTGCTAGACGACAGGGTCCAGAGACCCAGTACTTC
CDR3 protein: CSARRQGPETQYF

D gene: TRBD1
J gene: TRBJ2-7
V gene: TRBV12-3/TRBV12-4
clone size: NA
CDR3 DNA: TGTGCCAGCAGTTCGTCCGGGACAGAGTACGAGCAGTACTTC
CDR3 protein: CASSSSGTEYEQYF